This record looks at one T cell receptor beta chain sequence and its context. Its antigen remains unknown. Only in-frame clones appear in the TCRdb table, and some are missing; sequencing was by immunoSEQ multiplex PCR. The sample includes more than 70,000 clones, roughly four fifths of them seen just once. This CDR3 comprises 15 residues. Deletions cut 0 bases from V and 0 bases from J, with 6 bases between. Germline V lookup: CDR1 SNHLY, CDR2 FYNNEI. This sample stems from a study of OX40 agonist ivuxolimab in advanced cancers. At the level of the study: People in dose escalation had one of these cancers: hepatocellular carcinoma, melanoma, renal cell or head and neck cancer. Study-level findings and limits: Partial responders at 0.1-3.0 mg/kg showed near-lowest clonal expansion. By week 6 at 0.1 to 3.0 mg/kg, blood CD4+ and CD8+ T cells had expanded clonally.

Prior autoimmune disease or systemic immunosuppression barred patients. This chain joins TRBV2 and TRBJ1-3; D remains unclear. Material: CD4+ or CD8+ T cells sorted from blood, obtained in a trial of the OX40 agonist ivuxolimab. The TCR was taken from an adult with an advanced solid tumor such as melanoma, head and neck, liver or kidney cancer. The CDR3 loop reads CASSEARHSGNTIYF. The DNA of the CDR3 is TGTGCCAGCAGTGAAGCCAGGCACTCTGGAAACACCATATATTTT.